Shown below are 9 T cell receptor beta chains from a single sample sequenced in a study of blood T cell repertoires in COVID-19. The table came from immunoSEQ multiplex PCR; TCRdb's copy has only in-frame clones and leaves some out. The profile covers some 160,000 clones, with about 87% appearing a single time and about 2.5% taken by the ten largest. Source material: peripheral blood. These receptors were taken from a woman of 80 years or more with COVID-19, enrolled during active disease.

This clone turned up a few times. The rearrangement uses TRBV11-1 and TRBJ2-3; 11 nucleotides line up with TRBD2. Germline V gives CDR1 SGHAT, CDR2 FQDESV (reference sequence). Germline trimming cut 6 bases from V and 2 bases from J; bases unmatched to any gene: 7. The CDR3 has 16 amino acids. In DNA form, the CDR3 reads TGTGCCAGCAGTCAAAGGACTAGCGGGTTCACAGATACGCAGTATTTT. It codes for CASSQRTSGFTDTQYF.

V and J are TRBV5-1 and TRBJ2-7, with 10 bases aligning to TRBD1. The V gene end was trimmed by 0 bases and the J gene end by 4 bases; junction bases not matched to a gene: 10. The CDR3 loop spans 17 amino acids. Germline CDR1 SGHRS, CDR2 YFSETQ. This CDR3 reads CASSLGLRDRGPYEQYF. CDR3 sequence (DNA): TGCGCCAGCAGCTTGGGTCTCCGGGACAGGGGACCTTACGAGCAGTACTTC.

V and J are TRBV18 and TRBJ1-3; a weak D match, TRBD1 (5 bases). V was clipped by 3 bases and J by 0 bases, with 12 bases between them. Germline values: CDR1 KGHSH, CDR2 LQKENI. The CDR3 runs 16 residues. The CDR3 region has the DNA TGTGCCAGCTCACCCGAGACAGCCCTCTCTGGAAACACCATATATTTT. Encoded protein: CASSPETALSGNTIYF.

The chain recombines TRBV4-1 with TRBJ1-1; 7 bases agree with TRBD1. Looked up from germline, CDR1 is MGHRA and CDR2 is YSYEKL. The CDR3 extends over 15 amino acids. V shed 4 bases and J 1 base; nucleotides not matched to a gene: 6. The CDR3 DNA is TGCGCCAGCAGCCCACTCCGGACAGGGAACACTGAAGCTTTCTTT. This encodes CASSPLRTGNTEAFF.

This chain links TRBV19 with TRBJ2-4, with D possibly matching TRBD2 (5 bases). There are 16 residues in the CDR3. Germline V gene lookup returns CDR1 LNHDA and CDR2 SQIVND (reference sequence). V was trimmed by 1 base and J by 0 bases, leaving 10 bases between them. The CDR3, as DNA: TGTGCCAGTAGTATAGTTACGAGGGAAGCCAAAAACATTCAGTACTTC. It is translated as CASSIVTREAKNIQYF.

The CDR3 is CSVGTGNQETQYF. The CDR3 nucleotides are TGCAGCGTTGGGACAGGTAACCAAGAGACCCAGTACTTC. The chain employs TRBV29-1 and TRBJ2-5; 7 bases match TRBD1. The CDR3 extends over 13 amino acids. CDR1 and CDR2 (germline): SQVTM, ANQGSEA. J lost 0 bases, V lost 4 bases, and 2 bases had no gene match.

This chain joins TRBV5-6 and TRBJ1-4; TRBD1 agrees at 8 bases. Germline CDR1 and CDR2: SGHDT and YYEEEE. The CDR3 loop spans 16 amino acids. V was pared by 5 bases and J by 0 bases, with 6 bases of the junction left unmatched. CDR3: CASRVMTGATNEKLFF. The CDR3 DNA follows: TGTGCCAGCAGAGTCATGACAGGGGCAACTAATGAAAAACTGTTTTTT. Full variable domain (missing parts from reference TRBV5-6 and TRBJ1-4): DAGVTQSPTHLIKTRGQQVTLRCSPKSGHDTVSWYQQALGQGPQFIFQYYEEEERQRGNFPDRFSGHQFPNYSSELNVNALLLGDSALYLCASRVMTGATNEKLFFGSGTQLSVL.

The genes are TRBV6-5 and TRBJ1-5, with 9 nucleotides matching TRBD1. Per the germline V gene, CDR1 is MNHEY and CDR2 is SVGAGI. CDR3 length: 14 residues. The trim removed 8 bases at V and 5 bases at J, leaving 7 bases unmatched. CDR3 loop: CASGEGQGYQPQHF. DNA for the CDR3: TGTGCCAGCGGGGAGGGACAGGGCTATCAGCCCCAGCATTTT.

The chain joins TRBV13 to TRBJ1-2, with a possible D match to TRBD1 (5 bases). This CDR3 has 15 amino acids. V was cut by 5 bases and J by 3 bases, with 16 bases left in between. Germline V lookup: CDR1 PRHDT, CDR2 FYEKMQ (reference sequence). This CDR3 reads CASSRALRGDYGYTF. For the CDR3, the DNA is TGTGCCAGCAGCCGTGCCTTACGGGGGGACTATGGCTACACCTTC.